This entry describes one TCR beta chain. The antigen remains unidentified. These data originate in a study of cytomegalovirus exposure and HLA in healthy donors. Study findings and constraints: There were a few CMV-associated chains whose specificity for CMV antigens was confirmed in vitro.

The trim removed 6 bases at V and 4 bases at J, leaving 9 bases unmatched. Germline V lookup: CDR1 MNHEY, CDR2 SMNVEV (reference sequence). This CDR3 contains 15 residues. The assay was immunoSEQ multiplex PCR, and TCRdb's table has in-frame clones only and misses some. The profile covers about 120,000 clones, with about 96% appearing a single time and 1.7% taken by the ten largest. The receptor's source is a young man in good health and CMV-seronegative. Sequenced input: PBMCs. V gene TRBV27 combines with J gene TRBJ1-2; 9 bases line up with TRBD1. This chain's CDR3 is CASSPGQGIRYGYTF. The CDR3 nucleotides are TGTGCCAGCAGCCCCGGACAGGGGATTCGCTATGGCTACACCTTC.